The source of this TCR beta chain is a study of human T cells and chemical hapten exposure. Findings and caveats of the study: No change in TCRs above 1 in 1000 frequency was produced by DPC sensitization.

Individual cDNA molecules in this library carried unique molecular identifiers. TCRdb passed the RACE reads through MiXCR, listing each CDR3 protein once. The table shows around 380,000 distinct CDR3 sequences, with about 4.8% occurring only once. This clonotype was counted between two and nine times. The antigen is unknown. The sample's time point: patch test 1, 2 weeks after DPC sensitization. Indicated treatment: therapeutic diphenylcyclopropenone sensitization with weekly scalp DPC. V was pared by 0 bases and J by 1 base, with 5 bases of the junction left unmatched. From germline, CDR1 is KGHSH and CDR2 LQKENI. This CDR3 spans 17 amino acids.

This clonotype originated in a woman aged 45-60 years with alopecia areata. Some clones in this sample may be carry-over from other donors' samples. Sample: whole blood, taken in connection with sensitization to the hapten diphenylcyclopropenone (DPC). The gene calls are TRBV18 and TRBJ2-5, with 10 bases that match TRBD2. CDR3 residues: CASSPPKREGLQETQYF. The CDR3, as DNA: TGTGCCAGCTCACCACCGAAGCGGGAGGGCCTCCAAGAGACCCAGTACTTC.